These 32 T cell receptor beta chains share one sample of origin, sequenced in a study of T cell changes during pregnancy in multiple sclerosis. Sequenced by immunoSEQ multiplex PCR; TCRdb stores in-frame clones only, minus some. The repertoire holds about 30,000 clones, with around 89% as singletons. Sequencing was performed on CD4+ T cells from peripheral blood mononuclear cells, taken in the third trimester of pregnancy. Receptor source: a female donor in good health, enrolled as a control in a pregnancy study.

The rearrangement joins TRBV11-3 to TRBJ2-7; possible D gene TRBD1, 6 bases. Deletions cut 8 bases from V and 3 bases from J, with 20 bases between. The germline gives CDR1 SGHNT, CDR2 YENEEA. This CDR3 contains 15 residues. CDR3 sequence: CASGWGPGEDYEQYF. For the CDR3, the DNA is TGTGCCAGCGGTTGGGGGCCAGGAGAGGACTACGAGCAGTACTTC. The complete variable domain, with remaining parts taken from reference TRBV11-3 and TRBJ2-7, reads EAGVVQSPRYKIIEKKQPVAFWCNPISGHNTLYWYLQNLGQGPELLIRYENEEAVDDSQLPKDRFSAERLKGVDSTLKIQPAELGDSAVYLCASGWGPGEDYEQYFGPGTRLTVT.

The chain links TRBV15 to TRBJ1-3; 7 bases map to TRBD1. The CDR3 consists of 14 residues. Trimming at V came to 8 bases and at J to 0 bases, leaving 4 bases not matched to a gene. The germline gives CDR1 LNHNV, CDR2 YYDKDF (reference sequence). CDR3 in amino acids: CATGGQISGNTIYF. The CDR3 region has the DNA TGTGCCACCGGGGGACAGATCTCTGGAAACACCATATATTTT.

The DNA of the CDR3 is TGTGCCAGCAGTGGACAGGGGCCCCGATACGAGCAGTACTTC. Its protein product is CASSGQGPRYEQYF. This rearrangement joins TRBV6-1 to TRBJ2-7; 8 bases are shared with TRBD1. Trimming at V came to 4 bases and at J to 4 bases, leaving 6 bases not matched to a gene. Per the germline V gene, CDR1 is MNHNS and CDR2 is SASEGT. This CDR3 contains 14 residues.

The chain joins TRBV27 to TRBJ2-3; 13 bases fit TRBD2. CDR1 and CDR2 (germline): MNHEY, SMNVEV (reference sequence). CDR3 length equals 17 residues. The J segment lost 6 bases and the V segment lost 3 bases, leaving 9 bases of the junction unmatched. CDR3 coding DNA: TGTGCCAGCAGTTTCTACTGGACTAGCGGGAGCTTGGATACGCAGTATTTT. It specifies CASSFYWTSGSLDTQYF.

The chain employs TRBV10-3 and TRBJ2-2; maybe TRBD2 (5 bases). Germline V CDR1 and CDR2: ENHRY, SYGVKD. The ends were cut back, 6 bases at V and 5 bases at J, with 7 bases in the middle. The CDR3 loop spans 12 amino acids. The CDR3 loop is CAISGITGELFF. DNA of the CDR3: TGTGCCATCAGCGGGATAACCGGGGAGCTGTTTTTT.

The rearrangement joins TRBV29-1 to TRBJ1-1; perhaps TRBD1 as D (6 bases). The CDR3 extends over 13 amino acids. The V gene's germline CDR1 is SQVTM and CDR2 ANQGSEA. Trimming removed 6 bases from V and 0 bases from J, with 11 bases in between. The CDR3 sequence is CSVAGQMNTEAFF. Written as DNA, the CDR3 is TGCAGCGTCGCCGGACAGATGAACACTGAAGCTTTCTTT.

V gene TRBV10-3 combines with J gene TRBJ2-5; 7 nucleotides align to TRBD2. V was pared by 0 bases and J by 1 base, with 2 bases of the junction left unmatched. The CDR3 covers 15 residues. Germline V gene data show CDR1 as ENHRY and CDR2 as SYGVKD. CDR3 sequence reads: CAISESGGIQETQYF. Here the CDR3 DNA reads TGTGCCATCAGTGAGTCGGGGGGGATCCAAGAGACCCAGTACTTC.

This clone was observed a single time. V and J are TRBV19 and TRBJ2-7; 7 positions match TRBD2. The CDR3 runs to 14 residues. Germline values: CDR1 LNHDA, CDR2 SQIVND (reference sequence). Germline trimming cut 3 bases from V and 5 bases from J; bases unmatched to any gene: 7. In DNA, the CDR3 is TGTGCCAGTAGTATGCTTGCGGGGGAGCACGAGCAGTACTTC. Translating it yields CASSMLAGEHEQYF.

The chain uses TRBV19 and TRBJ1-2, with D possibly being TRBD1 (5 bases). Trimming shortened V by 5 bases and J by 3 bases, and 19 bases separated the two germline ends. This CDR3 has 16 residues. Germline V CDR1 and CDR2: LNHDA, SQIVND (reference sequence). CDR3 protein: CASSLIGGGGDYGYTF. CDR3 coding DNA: TGTGCCAGTAGTCTCATAGGCGGGGGAGGGGACTATGGCTACACCTTC. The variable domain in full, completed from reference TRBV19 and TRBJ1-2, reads DGGITQSPKYLFRKEGQNVTLSCEQNLNHDAMYWYRQDPGQGLRLIYYSQIVNDFQKGDIAEGYSVSREKKESFPLTVTSAQKNPTAFYLCASSLIGGGGDYGYTFGSGTRLTVV.

The chain's CDR3 is CASSLEQGNEQYF. DNA for the CDR3: TGTGCCAGCAGCTTGGAACAGGGTAACGAGCAGTACTTC. The rearrangement joins TRBV11-3 to TRBJ2-7, with D possibly TRBD1 on 6 matching bases. The germline gives CDR1 SGHNT, CDR2 YENEEA. V lost 3 bases, J lost 5 bases, and 11 bases lay in between. CDR3 length: 13 residues.

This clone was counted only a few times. This chain's CDR3 is CASSLNRGGSPLHF. Written as DNA, the CDR3 is TGTGCCAGCAGCTTGAATAGGGGTGGTTCACCCCTCCACTTT. This chain uses TRBV5-8 with TRBJ1-6, with a weak D call TRBD1 (5 bases). The CDR3 extends over 14 amino acids. The V gene's germline CDR1 is SGHTS and CDR2 YDEGEE. Trimming cost V 1 base and J 9 bases, with 11 bases left between them. Looking up the rest from reference TRBV5-8 and TRBJ1-6 gives the full variable domain: EAGVTQSPTHLIKTRGQQATLRCSPISGHTSVYWYQQALGLGLQFLLWYDEGEERNRGNFPPRFSGRQFPNYSSELNVNALELEDSALYLCASSLNRGGSPLHFGNGTRLTVT.

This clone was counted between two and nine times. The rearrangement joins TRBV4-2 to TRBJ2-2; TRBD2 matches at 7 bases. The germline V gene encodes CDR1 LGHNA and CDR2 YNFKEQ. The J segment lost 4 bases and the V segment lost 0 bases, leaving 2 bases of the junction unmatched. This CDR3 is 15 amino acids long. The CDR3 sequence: CASSQDRGGTGELFF. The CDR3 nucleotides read TGTGCCAGCAGCCAAGATCGCGGGGGCACCGGGGAGCTGTTTTTT.

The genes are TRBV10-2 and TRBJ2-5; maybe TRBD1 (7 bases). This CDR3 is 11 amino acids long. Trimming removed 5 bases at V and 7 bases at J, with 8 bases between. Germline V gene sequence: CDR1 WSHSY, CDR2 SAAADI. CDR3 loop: CASSQGGTQYF. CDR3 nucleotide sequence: TGCGCCAGCAGTCAGGGGGGGACCCAGTACTTC.

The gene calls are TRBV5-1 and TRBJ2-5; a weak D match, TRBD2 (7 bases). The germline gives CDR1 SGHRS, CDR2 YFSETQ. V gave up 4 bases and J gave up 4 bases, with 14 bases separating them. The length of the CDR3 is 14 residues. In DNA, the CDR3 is TGCGCCAGCAGCCGAGGGGCGGGGGCAGAGACCCAGTACTTC. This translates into CASSRGAGAETQYF.

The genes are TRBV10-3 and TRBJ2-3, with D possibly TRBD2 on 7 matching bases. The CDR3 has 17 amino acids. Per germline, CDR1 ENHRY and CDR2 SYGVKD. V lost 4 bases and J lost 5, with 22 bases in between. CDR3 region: CAISGTGRGGGGDTQYF. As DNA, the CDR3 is TGTGCCATCAGTGGAACAGGGAGGGGGGGAGGTGGAGATACGCAGTATTTT.

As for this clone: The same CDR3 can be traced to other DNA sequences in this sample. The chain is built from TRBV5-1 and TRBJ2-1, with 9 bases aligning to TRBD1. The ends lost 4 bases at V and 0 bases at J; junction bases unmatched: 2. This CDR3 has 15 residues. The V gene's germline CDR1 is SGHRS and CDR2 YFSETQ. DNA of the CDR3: TGCGCCAGCAGCCGGGACAGGGTCTCCTACAATGAGCAGTTCTTC. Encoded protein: CASSRDRVSYNEQFF.

CDR3 protein: CASSGQGAGEAFF. As DNA, the CDR3 is TGTGCCAGCAGTGGACAGGGGGCTGGTGAAGCTTTCTTT. This chain connects TRBV6-1 to TRBJ1-1; TRBD1 matches 10 bases. Unmatched junction bases numbered 3, after V lost 4 bases and J lost 7 bases. CDR1 is MNHNS and CDR2 is SASEGT in the germline V gene. There are 13 residues in the CDR3.

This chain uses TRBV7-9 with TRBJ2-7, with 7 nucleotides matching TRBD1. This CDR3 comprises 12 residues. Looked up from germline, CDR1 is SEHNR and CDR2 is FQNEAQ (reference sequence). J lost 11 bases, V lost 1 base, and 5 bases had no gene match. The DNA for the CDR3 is TGTGCCAGCAGCTTAGAAGGGGGCGCCGAGTACTTC. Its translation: CASSLEGGAEYF.

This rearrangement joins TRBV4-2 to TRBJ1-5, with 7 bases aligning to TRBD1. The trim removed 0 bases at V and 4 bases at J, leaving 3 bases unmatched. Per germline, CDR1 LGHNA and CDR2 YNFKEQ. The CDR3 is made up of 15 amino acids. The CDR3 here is CASSQEGQWNQPQHF. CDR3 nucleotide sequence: TGTGCCAGCAGCCAAGAGGGACAGTGGAATCAGCCCCAGCATTTT.

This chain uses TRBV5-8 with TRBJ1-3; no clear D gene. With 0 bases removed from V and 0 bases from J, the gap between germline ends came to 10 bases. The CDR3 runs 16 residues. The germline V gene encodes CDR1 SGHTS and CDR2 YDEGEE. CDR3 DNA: TGTGCCAGCAGCTTGGCCCGCCGGGGCTCTGGAAACACCATATATTTT. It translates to CASSLARRGSGNTIYF.

The CDR3 nucleotides read TGTGCCAGCAGTTACTCGAGTTACTTCACCGGGGAGCTGTTTTTT. As protein: CASSYSSYFTGELFF. This chain joins TRBV6-5 and TRBJ2-2; no definite D call. CDR1 and CDR2 from the germline V gene are MNHEY and SVGAGI. V was cut by 0 bases and J by 4 bases, with 9 bases left in between. The CDR3 is 15 amino acids.

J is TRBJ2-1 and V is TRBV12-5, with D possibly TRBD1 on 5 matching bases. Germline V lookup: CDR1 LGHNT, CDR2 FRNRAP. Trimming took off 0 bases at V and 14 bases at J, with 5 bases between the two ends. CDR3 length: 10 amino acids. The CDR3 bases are TGTGCTAGTGGTTTGGTAGGGGAGTTCTTC. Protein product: CASGLVGEFF.

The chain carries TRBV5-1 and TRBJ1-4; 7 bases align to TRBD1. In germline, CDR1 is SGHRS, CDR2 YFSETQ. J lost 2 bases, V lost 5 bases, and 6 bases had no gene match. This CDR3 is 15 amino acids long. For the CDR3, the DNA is TGCGCCAGCAGAGGAGGGGGCCTGACTAATGAAAAACTGTTTTTT. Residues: CASRGGGLTNEKLFF. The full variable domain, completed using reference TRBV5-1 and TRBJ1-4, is KAGVTQTPRYLIKTRGQQVTLSCSPISGHRSVSWYQQTPGQGLQFLFEYFSETQRNKGNFPGRFSGRQFSNSRSEMNVSTLELGDSALYLCASRGGGLTNEKLFFGSGTQLSVL.

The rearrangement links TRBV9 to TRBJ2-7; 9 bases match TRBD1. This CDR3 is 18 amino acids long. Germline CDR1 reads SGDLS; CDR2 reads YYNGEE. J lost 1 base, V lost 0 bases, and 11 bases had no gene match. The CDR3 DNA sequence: TGTGCCAGCAGCGTAGGTCTGATGGGACAGGGAATATCCTACGAGCAGTACTTC. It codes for CASSVGLMGQGISYEQYF.

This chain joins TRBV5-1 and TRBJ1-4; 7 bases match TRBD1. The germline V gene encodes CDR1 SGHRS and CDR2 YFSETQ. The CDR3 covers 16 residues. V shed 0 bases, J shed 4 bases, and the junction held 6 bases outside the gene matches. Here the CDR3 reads CASSLEGQYYNEKLFF. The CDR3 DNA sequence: TGCGCCAGCAGCTTGGAGGGACAGTATTATAATGAAAAACTGTTTTTT.

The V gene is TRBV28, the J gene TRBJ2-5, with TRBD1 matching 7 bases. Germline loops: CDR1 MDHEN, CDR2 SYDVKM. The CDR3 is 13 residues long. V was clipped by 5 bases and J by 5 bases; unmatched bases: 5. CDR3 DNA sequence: TGTGCCAGCAGTCTGACAGGGCGGGAGACCCAGTACTTC. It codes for CASSLTGRETQYF. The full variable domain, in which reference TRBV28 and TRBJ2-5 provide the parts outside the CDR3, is DVKVTQSSRYLVKRTGEKVFLECVQDMDHENMFWYRQDPGLGLRLIYFSYDVKMKEKGDIPEGYSVSREKKERFSLILESASTNQTSMYLCASSLTGRETQYFGPGTRLLVL.

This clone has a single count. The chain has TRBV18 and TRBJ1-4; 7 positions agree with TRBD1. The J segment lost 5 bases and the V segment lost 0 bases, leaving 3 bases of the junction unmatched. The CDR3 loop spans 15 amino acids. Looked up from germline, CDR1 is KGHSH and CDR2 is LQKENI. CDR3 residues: CASSPPGGLNEKLFF. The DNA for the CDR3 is TGTGCCAGCTCACCACCAGGGGGCTTGAATGAAAAACTGTTTTTT.

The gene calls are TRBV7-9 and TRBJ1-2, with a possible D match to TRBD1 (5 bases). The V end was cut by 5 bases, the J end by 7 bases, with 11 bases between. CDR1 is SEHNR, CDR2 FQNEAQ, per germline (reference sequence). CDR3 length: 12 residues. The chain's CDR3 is CASSRGDRGYTF. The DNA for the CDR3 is TGTGCCAGCAGCCGGGGGGATCGTGGCTACACCTTC. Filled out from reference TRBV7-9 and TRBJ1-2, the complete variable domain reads DTGVSQNPRHKITKRGQNVTFRCDPISEHNRLYWYRQTLGQGPEFLTYFQNEAQLEKSRLLSDRFSAERPKGSFSTLEIQRTEQGDSAMYLCASSRGDRGYTFGSGTRLTVV.

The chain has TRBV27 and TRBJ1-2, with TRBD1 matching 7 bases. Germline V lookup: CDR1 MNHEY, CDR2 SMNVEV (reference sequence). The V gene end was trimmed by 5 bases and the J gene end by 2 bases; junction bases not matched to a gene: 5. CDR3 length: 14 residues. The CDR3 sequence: CASSLKGGNYGYTF. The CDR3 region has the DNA TGTGCCAGCAGTCTGAAAGGGGGCAACTATGGCTACACCTTC.

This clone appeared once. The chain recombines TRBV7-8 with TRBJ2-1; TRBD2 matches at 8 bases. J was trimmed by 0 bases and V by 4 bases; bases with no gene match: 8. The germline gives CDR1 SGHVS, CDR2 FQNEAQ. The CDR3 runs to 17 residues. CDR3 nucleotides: TGTGCCAGCAGCTCTGATCGCGGGGGGACCTCCTACAATGAGCAGTTCTTC. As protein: CASSSDRGGTSYNEQFF.

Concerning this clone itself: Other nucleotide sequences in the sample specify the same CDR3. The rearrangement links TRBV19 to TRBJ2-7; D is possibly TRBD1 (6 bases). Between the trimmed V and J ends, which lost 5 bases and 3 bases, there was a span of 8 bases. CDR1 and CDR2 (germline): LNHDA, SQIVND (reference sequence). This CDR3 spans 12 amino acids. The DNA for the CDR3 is TGTGCCAGTAGTGGGGGCGGCTACGAGCAGTACTTC. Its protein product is CASSGGGYEQYF.

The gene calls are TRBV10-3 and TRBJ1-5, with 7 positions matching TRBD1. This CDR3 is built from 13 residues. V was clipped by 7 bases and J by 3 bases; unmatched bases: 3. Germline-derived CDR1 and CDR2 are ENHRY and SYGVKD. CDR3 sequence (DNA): TGTGCCATCACCGGACAGGTCAATCAGCCCCAGCATTTT. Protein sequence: CAITGQVNQPQHF.